This TCR beta chain was documented in a study of radiation and T cells in renal cell carcinoma. Study-level information: Nephrectomy followed 15 Gy stereotactic body radiation by 4 weeks. General study points: In blood, top tumor clones expanded by 2 weeks, shrinking by 4.

This clone was detected a few times. Its specificity is not known. The time point here: baseline pretreatment blood. The treatment was: 15 Gy SBRT to primary tumor, nephrectomy 4 weeks later. Radiation-treated patients gave blood at baseline, week 2 and week 4. This renal cell carcinoma was of the clear cell type. TCRdb's table, derived via immunoSEQ multiplex PCR, lists solely in-frame clones and lacks some. The sample has approximately 63,000 clones, around 78% seen once; the top ten hold 7.3%. The sample in question was blood, obtained from a patient whose treatment included radiotherapy and nephrectomy. The clonotype comes from a man between 60 and 70 years old with renal cell carcinoma.

The CDR3 loop is CASSWDSFTGELFF. Here the CDR3 DNA reads TGTGCCAGCAGCTGGGACAGTTTTACCGGGGAGCTGTTTTTT. V and J are TRBV7-9 and TRBJ2-2; 7 bases line up with TRBD1. Looked up from germline, CDR1 is SEHNR and CDR2 is FQNEAQ (reference sequence). The V segment lost 4 bases and the J segment 5 bases; nucleotides outside the gene matches: 4. The CDR3 has 14 residues. Full variable domain (missing parts from reference TRBV7-9 and TRBJ2-2): DTGVSQNPRHKITKRGQNVTFRCDPISEHNRLYWYRQTLGQGPEFLTYFQNEAQLEKSRLLSDRFSAERPKGSFSTLEIQRTEQGDSAMYLCASSWDSFTGELFFGEGSRLTVL.